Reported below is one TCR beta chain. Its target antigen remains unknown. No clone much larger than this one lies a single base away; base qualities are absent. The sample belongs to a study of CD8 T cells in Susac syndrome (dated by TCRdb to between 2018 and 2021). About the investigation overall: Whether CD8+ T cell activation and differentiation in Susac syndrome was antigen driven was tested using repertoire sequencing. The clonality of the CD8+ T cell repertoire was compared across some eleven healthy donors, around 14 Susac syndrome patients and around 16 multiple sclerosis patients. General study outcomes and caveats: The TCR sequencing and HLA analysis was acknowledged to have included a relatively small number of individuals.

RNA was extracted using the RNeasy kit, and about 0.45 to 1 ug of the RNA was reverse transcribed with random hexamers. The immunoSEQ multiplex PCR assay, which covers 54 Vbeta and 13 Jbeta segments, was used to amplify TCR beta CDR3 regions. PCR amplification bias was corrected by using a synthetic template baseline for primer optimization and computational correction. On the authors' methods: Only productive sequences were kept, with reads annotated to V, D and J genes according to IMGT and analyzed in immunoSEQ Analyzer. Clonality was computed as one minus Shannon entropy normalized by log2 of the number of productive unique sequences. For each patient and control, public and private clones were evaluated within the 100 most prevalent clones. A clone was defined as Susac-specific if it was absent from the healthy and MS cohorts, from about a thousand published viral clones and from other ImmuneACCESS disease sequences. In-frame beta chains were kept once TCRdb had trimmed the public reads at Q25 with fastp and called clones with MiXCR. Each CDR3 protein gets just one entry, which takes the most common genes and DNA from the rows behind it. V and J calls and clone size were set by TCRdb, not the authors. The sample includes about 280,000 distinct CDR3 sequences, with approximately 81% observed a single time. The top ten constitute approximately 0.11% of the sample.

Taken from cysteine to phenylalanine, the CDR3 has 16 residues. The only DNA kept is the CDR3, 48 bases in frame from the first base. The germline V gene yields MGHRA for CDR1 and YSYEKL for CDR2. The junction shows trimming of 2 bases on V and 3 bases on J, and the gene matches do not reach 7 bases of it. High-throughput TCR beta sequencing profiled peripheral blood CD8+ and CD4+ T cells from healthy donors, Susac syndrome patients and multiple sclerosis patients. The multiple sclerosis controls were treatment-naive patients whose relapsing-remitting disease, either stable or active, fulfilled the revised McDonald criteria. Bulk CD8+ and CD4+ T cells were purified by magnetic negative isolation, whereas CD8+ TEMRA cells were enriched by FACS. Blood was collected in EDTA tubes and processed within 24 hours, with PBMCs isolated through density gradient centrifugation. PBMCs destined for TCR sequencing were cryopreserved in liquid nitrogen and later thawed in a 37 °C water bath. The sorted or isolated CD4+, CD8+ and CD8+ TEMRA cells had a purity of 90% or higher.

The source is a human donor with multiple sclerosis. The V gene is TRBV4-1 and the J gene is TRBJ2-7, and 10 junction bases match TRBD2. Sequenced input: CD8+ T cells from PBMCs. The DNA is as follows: TGCGCCAGCAGCCAATTAGGAGCGGGGGGGATCTACGAGCAGTACTTC. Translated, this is CASSQLGAGGIYEQYF.